This entry lists 26 T cell receptor beta chains sequenced from one sample in a study of Ad26.COV2.S vaccination and SARS-CoV-2 variants. Repertoires were generated with immunoSEQ multiplex PCR, while TCRdb's copy carries only in-frame clones and drops some. Counted here are about 680,000 clones, 70% to 90% occurring once; the ten biggest clones make up about 1.5%. The treatment was: approximately 18 received Ad26.COV2.S at low or high dose, single or two shots; about 5 received placebo; per-sample allocation not given. Day 63 after the first vaccine or placebo injection was the time point for sampling. The sequenced sample was peripheral blood, obtained in a trial of Ad26.COV2.S vaccine versus placebo. The receptors come from a person between 18 and 59 years old who received the Ad26.COV2.S COVID-19 vaccine or a placebo.

The gene calls are TRBV30 and TRBJ1-4; possible D gene TRBD1, 6 bases. Deletions cut 1 base from V and 8 bases from J, with 17 bases between. The CDR3 contains 15 residues. The germline V gene encodes CDR1 GTSNPN and CDR2 SVGIG (reference sequence). The CDR3 DNA follows: TGTGCCTGGAGTGGAACCCTGGGGGCTCGGGAAAAACTGTTTTTT. Protein: CAWSGTLGAREKLFF.

The chain carries TRBV19 and TRBJ1-5; 7 positions match TRBD1. The V segment lost 7 bases and the J segment 0 bases; nucleotides outside the gene matches: 9. The CDR3 is 16 residues long. The germline V gene has CDR1 LNHDA and CDR2 SQIVND (reference sequence). CDR3 bases: TGTGCCAGTATGGGGGGGACAGTTCTTAGCAATCAGCCCCAGCATTTT. Amino acids: CASMGGTVLSNQPQHF.

Turning to this clone: Different DNA sequences within this sample yield the same CDR3. J is TRBJ2-5 and V is TRBV5-6; D ambiguous. The V end was cut by 2 bases, the J end by 3 bases, with 2 bases between. CDR1 is SGHDT, CDR2 YYEEEE, per germline. The CDR3 extends over 11 amino acids. CDR3: CASSFKETQYF. CDR3 DNA: TGTGCCAGCAGCTTCAAAGAGACCCAGTACTTC.

The chain uses TRBV10-3 and TRBJ2-7, with D perhaps TRBD2 (6 bases). CDR1 and CDR2 (germline): ENHRY, SYGVKD. The CDR3 covers 15 residues. The ends were cut back, 2 bases at V and 6 bases at J, with 17 bases in the middle. CDR3 sequence reads: CAISEVRAGSGEQYF. The CDR3 DNA reads TGTGCCATCAGTGAGGTCAGAGCGGGCTCCGGCGAGCAGTACTTC.

A note on this clone: This same CDR3 is encoded by further DNA sequences in the sample. This chain joins TRBV10-3 and TRBJ1-2; 8 nucleotides align to TRBD1. CDR3 length: 13 residues. Germline values: CDR1 ENHRY, CDR2 SYGVKD. V shed 2 bases and J 8 bases; nucleotides not matched to a gene: 4. The CDR3 region has the DNA TGTGCCATCAGTGAGGGACAGGGCGGGGGCTACACCTTC. Its translation: CAISEGQGGGYTF.

This clone occurred once. The genes are TRBV13 and TRBJ2-1, with unresolved D. V was cut by 1 base and J by 5 bases, with 6 bases left in between. This CDR3 region has 13 residues. Per germline, CDR1 PRHDT and CDR2 FYEKMQ (reference sequence). CDR3 sequence reads: CASSLAPDNEQFF. In DNA form, the CDR3 reads TGTGCCAGCAGCTTAGCCCCCGACAATGAGCAGTTCTTC.

The V and J genes are TRBV6-1 and TRBJ2-6; TRBD1 is a possible D gene (5 bases). The CDR3 length is 16 residues. CDR1 is MNHNS and CDR2 is SASEGT in the germline V gene. Deletions cut 3 bases from V and 0 bases from J, with 9 bases between. This CDR3 is CASSDRAASGANVLTF. Written as DNA, the CDR3 is TGTGCCAGCAGTGACAGGGCGGCCTCTGGGGCCAACGTCCTGACTTTC.

V is TRBV3-1 (or the pseudogene TRBV3-2) and J is TRBJ2-1, with D unresolved. The ends were cut back, 0 bases at V and 11 bases at J, with 11 bases in the middle. This CDR3 is built from 13 residues. Germline-derived CDR1 and CDR2 are LGHDT and YNNKEL (reference sequence). The CDR3 DNA sequence: TGTGCCAGCAGCCAAGAGGTTGGCACCAAGCAGTTCTTC. This codes for CASSQEVGTKQFF.

The V and J genes are TRBV29-1 and TRBJ1-5; D may be TRBD1 (5 bases). The CDR3 contains 14 residues. Trimming took off 4 bases at V and 4 bases at J, with 14 bases between the two ends. Germline V gives CDR1 SQVTM, CDR2 ANQGSEA. DNA of the CDR3: TGCAGCGTTGCTTCAGGTGGGGGTAATCAGCCCCAGCATTTT. Protein product: CSVASGGGNQPQHF.

This clone was observed a single time. This rearrangement joins TRBV27 to TRBJ2-7; 10 bases are shared with TRBD2. Trimming removed 8 bases from V and 2 bases from J; junction bases left unmatched: 3. The germline CDR1 and CDR2 sequences are MNHEY and SMNVEV (reference sequence). The CDR3 consists of 13 residues. Written as DNA, the CDR3 is TGTGCCAGCCGGACTAGCGGAACCTACGAGCAGTACTTC. Encoded protein: CASRTSGTYEQYF.

This sequence joins TRBV27 and TRBJ1-5, with D perhaps matching TRBD1 (6 bases). With 5 bases removed from V and 2 bases from J, the gap between germline ends came to 16 bases. CDR3 size: 16 residues. Germline assignment: CDR1 MNHEY and CDR2 SMNVEV (reference sequence). CDR3 in DNA: TGTGCCAGCAGTAGCCACCAGGGGAGGGGCAATCAGCCCCAGCATTTT. Its translation is CASSSHQGRGNQPQHF.

This clone was picked up a small number of times. The chain combines TRBV29-1 with TRBJ2-2, with D possibly called TRBD1 or TRBD2 (7 bases each). Germline-derived CDR1 and CDR2 are SQVTM and ANQGSEA. The CDR3 is 14 residues long. Trimming removed 4 bases from V and 4 bases from J, with 13 bases in between. CDR3 nucleotides: TGCAGCGTTGTGGCCAGGGGGGGCACCGGGGAGCTGTTTTTT. Its protein product is CSVVARGGTGELFF.

This sequence joins TRBV19 and TRBJ2-7; unclear D gene. CDR3 size: 16 residues. Germline-derived CDR1 and CDR2 are LNHDA and SQIVND (reference sequence). Trimming removed 8 bases from V and 3 bases from J, with 23 bases in between. CDR3 protein: CASAPDRRRVGYEQYF. The CDR3 DNA sequence: TGTGCCAGTGCCCCCGATCGCCGACGGGTAGGCTACGAGCAGTACTTC.

Here the CDR3 reads CASSLGGLPNTEAFF. DNA of the CDR3: TGTGCCAGCAGTCTTGGGGGACTCCCGAACACTGAAGCTTTCTTT. The chain links TRBV6-2 or TRBV6-3 to TRBJ1-1, with a possible D match to TRBD1 (5 bases). CDR3 length: 15 residues. CDR1 MNHEY and CDR2 SVGEGT come from the germline V gene. Trimming cost V 5 bases and J 1 base, with 14 bases left between them.

This rearrangement joins TRBV7-8 to TRBJ2-7; no clear D. Germline V gene data show CDR1 as SGHVS and CDR2 as FQNEAQ. V dropped 0 bases and J dropped 0 bases, with 9 bases sitting between them. The CDR3 totals 15 residues. The CDR3 spells CASSLAGDISYEQYF. DNA for the CDR3: TGTGCCAGCAGCTTAGCTGGAGACATCTCCTACGAGCAGTACTTC.

The gene calls are TRBV6-5 and TRBJ2-6, with D perhaps TRBD1 (6 bases). Trimming pared 5 bases from V and 0 bases from J, leaving 8 bases between. Germline V lookup: CDR1 MNHEY, CDR2 SVGAGI. This CDR3 contains 15 residues. CDR3 amino acids: CASSTGISGANVLTF. For the CDR3, the DNA is TGTGCCAGCAGTACAGGGATCTCTGGGGCCAACGTCCTGACTTTC.

The chain has TRBV6-4 and TRBJ1-1, with 8 bases that match TRBD1. Trimming at V came to 7 bases and at J to 1 base, leaving 5 bases not matched to a gene. CDR1 and CDR2 from the germline V gene are MRHNA and SNTAGT. CDR3 length: 14 residues. CDR3 protein: CASTDRVRNTEAFF. For the CDR3, the DNA is TGTGCCAGCACGGACAGGGTGCGGAACACTGAAGCTTTCTTT.

This chain uses TRBV5-1 with TRBJ2-7, with D possibly being TRBD2 (6 bases). Trimming left V 7 bases short and J 6 bases short, with 17 bases between. CDR3 length equals 13 residues. CDR1 and CDR2 from the germline V gene are SGHRS and YFSETQ. CDR3 DNA: TGCGCCAGCCAGGAGGGTGAAAGGGGCGAGCAGTACTTC. Translation: CASQEGERGEQYF.

This clone appeared a single time. The genes are TRBV15 and TRBJ2-7; D might be TRBD2 (6 bases). Between the trimmed V and J ends, which lost 8 bases and 0 bases, there was a span of 14 bases. Germline V gene lookup returns CDR1 LNHNV and CDR2 YYDKDF (reference sequence). The CDR3 has 14 amino acids. CDR3 residues: CATATGGSSYEQYF. The CDR3 DNA reads as TGTGCCACCGCGACTGGAGGGAGCTCCTACGAGCAGTACTTC.

This rearrangement joins TRBV12-3 or TRBV12-4 to TRBJ2-3, with a tentative D call TRBD1 (7 bases). The CDR3 is 12 amino acids. Trimming removed 5 bases at V and 10 bases at J, with 13 bases between. The CDR3 protein is CASSITGEAQYF. CDR3 sequence (DNA): TGTGCCAGCAGTATAACAGGGGAGGCGCAGTATTTT.

In this sample, this clone turned up once. J is TRBJ1-1 and V is TRBV10-3, with TRBD1 as a possible D gene (6 bases). In germline, CDR1 is ENHRY, CDR2 SYGVKD. This CDR3 has 13 residues. V was shortened by 7 bases and J by 1 base, with 10 bases between the two germline ends. The CDR3 DNA reads TGTGCCATCACCGGGACAACGAACACTGAAGCTTTCTTT. This gives the protein CAITGTTNTEAFF.

J is TRBJ1-2 and V is TRBV30; no clear D. Trimming stripped 4 bases from V and 5 bases from J, with 14 bases between. This CDR3 has 13 residues. The germline V gene encodes CDR1 GTSNPN and CDR2 SVGIG (reference sequence). CDR3 sequence (DNA): TGTGCCTGGATCCCGGGTCCCGGGTATGGCTACACCTTC. This translates into CAWIPGPGYGYTF.

The chain carries TRBV5-1 and TRBJ2-7, with a possible D match to TRBD2 (5 bases). This CDR3 has 16 residues. The V end was cut by 0 bases, the J end by 7 bases, with 20 bases between. Germline V CDR1 and CDR2: SGHRS, YFSETQ. For the CDR3, the DNA is TGCGCCAGCAGCTTGGCCGAGGGTTTTGGCCCGGGGGAGCAGTACTTC. Its translation: CASSLAEGFGPGEQYF.

V usage is TRBV6-5 and J usage is TRBJ1-3; D might be TRBD1 (5 bases). The CDR3 runs 14 residues. Trimming shortened V by 6 bases and J by 7 bases, and 16 bases separated the two germline ends. In germline, CDR1 is MNHEY, CDR2 SVGAGI. CDR3 loop: CASSTPLRGNTIYF. For the CDR3, the DNA is TGTGCCAGCAGCACCCCCCTTCGGGGGAACACCATATATTTT.

The chain joins TRBV30 to TRBJ2-3; D unclear. The germline gives CDR1 GTSNPN, CDR2 SVGIG (reference sequence). The CDR3 has 13 amino acids. Trimming took off 0 bases at V and 2 bases at J, with 6 bases between the two ends. CDR3 DNA: TGTGCCTGGAGTGTACGGCCCACAGATACGCAGTATTTT. It codes for CAWSVRPTDTQYF.

The chain employs TRBV2 and TRBJ2-2, with D tentatively TRBD2 (6 bases). CDR1 SNHLY and CDR2 FYNNEI come from the germline V gene. V was cut by 3 bases and J by 6 bases, with 11 bases left in between. The length of the CDR3 is 14 residues. This CDR3 reads CASSDWGVSGELFF. The CDR3 DNA is TGTGCCAGCAGTGATTGGGGGGTATCCGGGGAGCTGTTTTTT.